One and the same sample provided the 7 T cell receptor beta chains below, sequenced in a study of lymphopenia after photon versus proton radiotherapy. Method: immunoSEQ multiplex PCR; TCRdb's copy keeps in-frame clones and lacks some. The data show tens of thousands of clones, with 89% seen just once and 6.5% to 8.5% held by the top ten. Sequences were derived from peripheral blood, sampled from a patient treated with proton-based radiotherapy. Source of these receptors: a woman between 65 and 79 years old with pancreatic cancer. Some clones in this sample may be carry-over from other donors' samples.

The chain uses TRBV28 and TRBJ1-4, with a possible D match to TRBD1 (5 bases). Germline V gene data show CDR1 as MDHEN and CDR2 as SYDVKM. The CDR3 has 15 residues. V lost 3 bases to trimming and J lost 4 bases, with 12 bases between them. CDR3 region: CASSFLWTLNEKLFF. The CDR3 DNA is TGTGCCAGCAGTTTTTTGTGGACACTTAATGAAAAACTGTTTTTT.

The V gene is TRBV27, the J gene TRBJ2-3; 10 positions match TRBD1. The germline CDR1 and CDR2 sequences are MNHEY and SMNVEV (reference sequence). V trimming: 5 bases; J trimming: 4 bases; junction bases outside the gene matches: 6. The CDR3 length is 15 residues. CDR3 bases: TGTGCCAGCAGTCCCTACGGACAGGGGGCAGATACGCAGTATTTT. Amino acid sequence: CASSPYGQGADTQYF.

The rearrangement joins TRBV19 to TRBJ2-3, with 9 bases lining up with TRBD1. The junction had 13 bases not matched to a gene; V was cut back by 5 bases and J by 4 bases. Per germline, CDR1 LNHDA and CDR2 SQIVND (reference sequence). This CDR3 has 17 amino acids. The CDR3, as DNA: TGTGCCAGTAGTCATAATCTACCGGGACAGGGCCCAGATACGCAGTATTTT. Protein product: CASSHNLPGQGPDTQYF.

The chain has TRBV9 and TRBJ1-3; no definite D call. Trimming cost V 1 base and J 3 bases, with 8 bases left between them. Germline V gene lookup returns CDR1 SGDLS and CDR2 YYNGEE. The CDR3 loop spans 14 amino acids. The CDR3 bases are TGTGCCAGCAGCGTAAATGGTTTTGGAAACACCATATATTTT. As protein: CASSVNGFGNTIYF.

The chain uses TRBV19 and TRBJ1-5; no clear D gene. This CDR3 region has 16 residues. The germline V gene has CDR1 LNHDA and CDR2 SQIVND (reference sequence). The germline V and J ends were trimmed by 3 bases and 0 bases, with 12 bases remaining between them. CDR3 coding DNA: TGTGCCAGTAGTATGCTACCGGGATATAGCAATCAGCCCCAGCATTTT. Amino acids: CASSMLPGYSNQPQHF. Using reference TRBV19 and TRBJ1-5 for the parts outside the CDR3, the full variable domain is DGGITQSPKYLFRKEGQNVTLSCEQNLNHDAMYWYRQDPGQGLRLIYYSQIVNDFQKGDIAEGYSVSREKKESFPLTVTSAQKNPTAFYLCASSMLPGYSNQPQHFGDGTRLSIL.

The CDR3 loop is CASSLQAGRSYEQYF. DNA of the CDR3: TGCGCCAGCAGCTTACAAGCGGGCCGCTCCTACGAGCAGTACTTC. J is TRBJ2-7 and V is TRBV5-1; D might be TRBD2 (6 bases). From germline, CDR1 is SGHRS and CDR2 YFSETQ. V was pared by 2 bases and J by 0 bases, with 12 bases between. The CDR3 extends over 15 amino acids.

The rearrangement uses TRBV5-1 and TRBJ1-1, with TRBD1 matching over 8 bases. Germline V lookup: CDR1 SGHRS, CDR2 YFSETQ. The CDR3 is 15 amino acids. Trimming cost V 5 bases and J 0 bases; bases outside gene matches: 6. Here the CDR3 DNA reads TGCGCCAGCAGAACCGGGACAGGATTGAACACTGAAGCTTTCTTT. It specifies CASRTGTGLNTEAFF.